The 28 T cell receptor beta chains below come from one sample, sequenced in a study of immune heterogeneity within non-small cell lung tumors (dated by TCRdb to 2016 to 2018). Sequencing relied on a HiSeq X Ten. The TCR beta CDR3 region was amplified with a multiplex PCR system, in which a first round of 9 to 10 cycles was run using 32 V-gene forward and 13 J-gene reverse primers. The raw public data were reprocessed by TCRdb itself: fastp quality trimming at Q25, MiXCR clonotype calling, in-frame beta chains only. Each entry merges the rows of one CDR3 protein and shows their most common DNA and genes. The sample table records 10,000 to 15,000 distinct CDR3 sequences; roughly 23% of these occur just once. Roughly 13% of the sample is in the top ten clones. The TCR template was genomic DNA extracted from bulk tumor tissue, and roughly 590 ng of gDNA was amplified for each sample. During surgery, multiple biopsies were taken from each primary tumor and placed as far apart as possible within the tumor mass. The study cohort was described as untreated, and patients were newly diagnosed NSCLC cases undergoing curative surgery.

The sample comprised lung tumor tissue. Source of these receptors: a man aged 50-60 years with non-small cell lung cancer.

CDR3 DNA: TGTGCCACTGCAGAGGCTGACGGGGCCAACGTCCTGACTTTC. Translated: CATAEADGANVLTF. The rearrangement joins TRBV24-1 to TRBJ2-6; D unclear. The CDR3 loop spans 14 amino acids. Germline-derived CDR1 and CDR2 are KGHDR and SFDVKD. V lost 10 bases to trimming and J lost 4 bases, with 13 bases between them.

With regard to this clonotype: A single base separates this from a much larger clone, so it may be a read error. The chain is built from TRBV6-1 and TRBJ1-5; 7 positions match TRBD1. CDR3 size: 14 residues. V lost 7 bases, J lost 1 base, and 4 bases stayed unmatched. Germline V gene sequence: CDR1 MNHNS, CDR2 SASEGT. Here the CDR3 DNA reads TGTGCCAGCAAACCGGACAGGAGCAATCAGCCCCAGCATTTT. This translates into CASKPDRSNQPQHF.

This clonotype was seen at least ten times. The chain joins TRBV9 to TRBJ2-7, with D unresolved. The CDR3 consists of 12 residues. The V and J ends lost 4 bases and 0 bases respectively, with 5 bases between them. The germline V gene has CDR1 SGDLS and CDR2 YYNGEE. CDR3 DNA: TGTGCCAGCAGCCCGAACTCCTACGAGCAGTACTTC. This encodes CASSPNSYEQYF.

This rearrangement joins TRBV3-1 to TRBJ1-2; TRBD1 is a possible D gene (5 bases). CDR1 LGHDT and CDR2 YNNKEL come from the germline V gene (reference sequence). CDR3 length equals 13 residues. The V gene lost 4 bases and the J gene lost 4 bases, with 10 bases spanning the gap. CDR3 nucleotide sequence: TGTGCCAGCAGCCTACTAGACAGCTATGGCTACACCTTC. The encoded protein is CASSLLDSYGYTF. The full variable domain, completed using reference TRBV3-1 and TRBJ1-2, is DTAVSQTPKYLVTQMGNDKSIKCEQNLGHDTMYWYKQDSKKFLKIMFSYNNKELIINETVPNRFSPKSPDKAHLNLHINSLELGDSAVYFCASSLLDSYGYTFGSGTRLTVV.

In its sample, this clonotype is medium-sized (0.01 to 0.1%). The rearrangement uses TRBV6-5 and TRBJ1-1, with 7 positions matching TRBD1. J lost 5 bases, V lost 0 bases, and 6 bases had no gene match. CDR3 size: 15 residues. The germline V gene encodes CDR1 MNHEY and CDR2 SVGAGI. This chain's CDR3 is CASSYSGQSLTEAFF. In DNA form, the CDR3 reads TGTGCCAGCAGTTACTCGGGACAGAGTCTGACTGAAGCTTTCTTT.

Relative to its sample, this clonotype is medium-sized. CDR3 sequence (DNA): TGTGCCAGTAGTACGGTAAACAGGGCCTATGGCTACACCTTC. It codes for CASSTVNRAYGYTF. The genes are TRBV19 and TRBJ1-2, with D tentatively TRBD1 (6 bases). Per the germline V gene, CDR1 is LNHDA and CDR2 is SQIVND (reference sequence). V was cut by 4 bases and J by 4 bases, with 13 bases left in between. The length of the CDR3 is 14 residues.

This clonotype was picked up many times. The V and J genes are TRBV10-3 and TRBJ1-1; no definite D call. Deletions cut 3 bases from V and 6 bases from J, with 11 bases between. The CDR3 has 13 residues. Germline assignment: CDR1 ENHRY and CDR2 SYGVKD. The CDR3 DNA sequence: TGTGCCATCAGTGATTGGGAACCCCCTGAAGCTTTCTTT. Translated, it gives CAISDWEPPEAFF.

The chain carries TRBV5-1 and TRBJ2-1; 13 bases map to TRBD2. This CDR3 comprises 16 residues. Trimming at V came to 5 bases and at J to 7 bases, leaving 9 bases not matched to a gene. The germline gives CDR1 SGHRS, CDR2 YFSETQ. The CDR3, as DNA: TGCGCCAGCAGATTAGGGACTAGCGGGGTTAGAAATGAGCAGTTCTTC. It is translated as CASRLGTSGVRNEQFF.

This clonotype was recorded at least ten times. The chain couples TRBV6-1 to TRBJ1-5; perhaps TRBD1 as D (5 bases). There are 18 residues in the CDR3. Between the trimmed V and J ends, which lost 1 base and 4 bases, there was a span of 20 bases. Germline loops: CDR1 MNHNS, CDR2 SASEGT. CDR3 region: CASSEELRGTFGNQPQHF. The CDR3 nucleotides are TGTGCCAGCAGTGAAGAGCTTCGGGGGACCTTTGGGAATCAGCCCCAGCATTTT.

This clonotype was seen many times. The V call is TRBV18, the J call TRBJ1-1, with TRBD1 identical over 9 bases. The V gene's germline CDR1 is KGHSH and CDR2 LQKENI. The CDR3 length is 14 residues. Unmatched junction bases numbered 3, after V lost 3 bases and J lost 4 bases. This CDR3 is CASSPGTGFTEAFF. For the CDR3, the DNA is TGTGCCAGCTCACCCGGGACAGGGTTCACTGAAGCTTTCTTT.

This clonotype has a count of ten or more. V gene TRBV9 combines with J gene TRBJ2-1, with D uncertain. Germline V gives CDR1 SGDLS, CDR2 YYNGEE. The CDR3 spans 14 residues. Trimming removed 0 bases from V and 9 bases from J, with 13 bases in between. Here the CDR3 DNA reads TGTGCCAGCAGCGTAGGCTCCTCGTCGGGTGAGCAGTTCTTC. Amino acids: CASSVGSSSGEQFF.

This clonotype was found many times. The rearrangement joins TRBV10-2 to TRBJ2-7; 9 nucleotides align to TRBD1. Trimming removed 6 bases from V and 3 bases from J; junction bases left unmatched: 0. This CDR3 comprises 12 residues. Per germline, CDR1 WSHSY and CDR2 SAAADI. CDR3 amino acids: CASRTGGYEQYF. The CDR3 coding sequence is TGCGCCAGCAGGACAGGGGGCTACGAGCAGTACTTC.

This clonotype is medium-sized (0.01 to 0.1%) by share. The J gene is TRBJ2-2, the V gene TRBV12-3 or TRBV12-4; possible D gene TRBD1, 5 bases. Deletions cut 2 bases from V and 7 bases from J, with 23 bases between. The CDR3 consists of 18 residues. CDR3 sequence: CASSLMSRAGVEGGELFF. In DNA, the CDR3 is TGTGCCAGCAGTTTAATGTCCAGGGCAGGAGTAGAAGGCGGGGAGCTGTTTTTT.

This clonotype was observed many times. The chain employs TRBV3-1 and TRBJ2-7; maybe TRBD1 (6 bases). Germline V lookup: CDR1 LGHDT, CDR2 YNNKEL (reference sequence). The ends were cut back, 4 bases at V and 5 bases at J, with 15 bases in the middle. This CDR3 comprises 14 residues. This CDR3 reads CASSRAQGSDEQYF. CDR3 bases: TGTGCCAGCAGCCGTGCACAGGGTAGTGACGAGCAGTACTTC.

The rearrangement joins TRBV11-2 to TRBJ2-1, with 9 bases aligning to TRBD2. CDR1 is SGHAT, CDR2 FQNNGV, per germline. This CDR3 comprises 16 residues. V was pared by 2 bases and J by 3 bases, with 5 bases of the junction left unmatched. The CDR3 loop is CASSLRLAGIYNEQFF. CDR3 nucleotides: TGTGCCAGCAGCTTAAGGCTAGCGGGGATCTACAATGAGCAGTTCTTC.

On this clonotype: It may be a read error: a sequence one base away is much more abundant. The chain recombines TRBV6-1 with TRBJ1-5; TRBD1 aligns across 9 bases. The length of the CDR3 is 16 residues. Germline V gene lookup returns CDR1 MNHNS and CDR2 SASEGT. The V gene end was trimmed by 10 bases and the J gene end by 4 bases; junction bases not matched to a gene: 14. This chain's CDR3 is CAIRPPGQGRNQPQHF. The CDR3 region has the DNA TGTGCCATCAGGCCTCCGGGACAGGGTCGGAATCAGCCCCAGCATTTT.

This clonotype came up many times. V and J are TRBV2 and TRBJ2-1, with D maybe TRBD2 (6 bases). The CDR3 consists of 11 residues. CDR1 and CDR2 from the germline V gene are SNHLY and FYNNEI. The V end was cut by 7 bases, the J end by 10 bases, with 11 bases between. In nucleotides, the CDR3 is TGTGCCAGCATCGGGGGAAGCGAGCAGTTCTTC. The encoded protein is CASIGGSEQFF. Full variable domain (missing parts from reference TRBV2 and TRBJ2-1): EPEVTQTPSHQVTQMGQEVILRCVPISNHLYFYWYRQILGQKVEFLVSFYNNEISEKSEIFDDQFSVERPDGSNFTLKIRSTKLEDSAMYFCASIGGSEQFFGPGTRLTVL.

This clonotype is medium-sized. The chain uses TRBV25-1 and TRBJ1-2; D gene ambiguous. The CDR3 consists of 14 residues. V was shortened by 1 base and J by 7 bases, with 13 bases between the two germline ends. Germline assignment: CDR1 MGHDK and CDR2 SYGVNS. The CDR3 coding sequence is TGTGCCAGCAGTGAATTTCAGGTGGGCGGTGGCTACACCTTC. It encodes CASSEFQVGGGYTF.

This clonotype was recorded at least ten times. CDR3 amino acids: CASRPEQGSSYNEQFF. CDR3 in DNA: TGTGCCAGCAGACCCGAACAGGGGAGCTCCTACAATGAGCAGTTCTTC. The V call is TRBV28, the J call TRBJ2-1; 7 bases fit TRBD1. CDR1 MDHEN and CDR2 SYDVKM come from the germline V gene. With V trimmed by 6 bases and J by 0 bases, 8 bases remained unmatched. The CDR3 length is 16 residues.

This clonotype appeared many times. This chain uses TRBV29-1 with TRBJ2-7; 8 nucleotides agree with TRBD2. V shed 6 bases and J 3 bases; nucleotides not matched to a gene: 13. There are 15 residues in the CDR3. The germline V gene encodes CDR1 SQVTM and CDR2 ANQGSEA. CDR3 sequence: CSVLKLAARDYEQYF. For the CDR3, the DNA is TGCAGCGTGCTGAAACTAGCGGCTCGTGACTACGAGCAGTACTTC.

For this clonotype: Given a much more abundant clone one base away, this may be a read error. This rearrangement joins TRBV12-3 or TRBV12-4 to TRBJ2-4; 8 bases line up with TRBD1. CDR3 length: 15 residues. CDR3 DNA: TGTGCCAGCCGGTCAGGGGGCTCAGCCAAAACCATTCAGTACTTC. This translates into CASRSGGSAKTIQYF.

This clonotype came up a few times. V usage is TRBV7-2 and J usage is TRBJ1-5, with D possibly matching TRBD1 (5 bases). The V end was cut by 1 base, the J end by 5 bases, with 15 bases between. Germline CDR1 reads SGHTA; CDR2 reads FQGNSA. The CDR3 consists of 16 residues. The CDR3 loop is CASSLGRGRVDQPQHF. In nucleotides, the CDR3 is TGTGCCAGCAGCTTAGGGCGGGGCAGGGTCGATCAGCCCCAGCATTTT.

This clonotype was counted at least ten times. CDR3 nucleotide sequence: TGTGCCACCAGTCGACAGGGGGCGGAGGGCACTGAAGCTTTCTTT. It specifies CATSRQGAEGTEAFF. V usage is TRBV24-1 and J usage is TRBJ1-1, with 10 bases aligning to TRBD1. The J segment lost 4 bases and the V segment lost 6 bases, leaving 7 bases of the junction unmatched. CDR1 is KGHDR and CDR2 is SFDVKD in the germline V gene. The CDR3 runs to 15 residues.

The sample holds many counts of this clonotype. The chain uses TRBV5-5 and TRBJ2-7; D is possibly TRBD1 (5 bases). This CDR3 is 14 amino acids long. V lost 1 base to trimming and J lost 2 bases, with 10 bases between them. Germline loops: CDR1 SGHKS, CDR2 YYEKEE (reference sequence). The CDR3 bases are TGTGCCAGCAGCTTGAACAGGAACGCCTACGAGCAGTACTTC. This codes for CASSLNRNAYEQYF.

The sample holds many counts of this clonotype. This chain joins TRBV6-4 and TRBJ2-3, with TRBD1 matching 8 bases. This CDR3 is built from 14 residues. V shed 6 bases, J shed 1 base, and the junction held 3 bases outside the gene matches. Germline CDR1 and CDR2: MRHNA and SNTAGT. The DNA of the CDR3 is TGTGCCAGCAGCGGACAGGGCGGCACAGATACGCAGTATTTT. Protein product: CASSGQGGTDTQYF.

This clonotype came up many times. The chain couples TRBV19 to TRBJ2-5; TRBD1 matches 7 bases. Trimming cost V 4 bases and J 3 bases; bases outside gene matches: 8. Germline V CDR1 and CDR2: LNHDA, SQIVND (reference sequence). The CDR3 runs to 15 residues. DNA of the CDR3: TGTGCCAGTAGTACCCTGACAGGGCACAAAGAGACCCAGTACTTC. As protein: CASSTLTGHKETQYF.

There are many counts of this clonotype. The chain carries TRBV25-1 and TRBJ2-1; 10 positions match TRBD2. The CDR3 is 15 residues long. Trimming at V came to 6 bases and at J to 2 bases, leaving 4 bases not matched to a gene. Germline lookup yields CDR1 MGHDK and CDR2 SYGVNS. CDR3 region: CASSLAGVTYNEQFF. The CDR3 DNA reads TGTGCCAGCAGCCTAGCGGGAGTGACCTACAATGAGCAGTTCTTC. Full variable domain (outside the CDR3, taken from reference TRBV25-1 and TRBJ2-1): EADIYQTPRYLVIGTGKKITLECSQTMGHDKMYWYQQDPGMELHLIHYSYGVNSTEKGDLSSESTVSRIRTEHFPLTLESARPSHTSQYLCASSLAGVTYNEQFFGPGTRLTVL.

The sample holds one count of this clonotype. This sequence joins TRBV5-1 and TRBJ1-1; 7 bases match TRBD1. The trim removed 8 bases at V and 7 bases at J, leaving 11 bases unmatched. CDR1 and CDR2 (germline): SGHRS, YFSETQ. The CDR3 covers 13 residues. The CDR3 reads CARRVDRVGEAFF. Written as DNA, the CDR3 is TGCGCCAGGAGAGTCGACAGGGTCGGTGAAGCTTTCTTT.